This entry features one T cell receptor beta chain sequence. Antigen: not known. These data are taken from a study of cytomegalovirus exposure and HLA in healthy donors. The PCR had 60 Vbeta and 13 Jbeta primers. Method: immunoSEQ multiplex PCR; TCRdb's copy keeps in-frame clones and lacks some. The data show around 150,000 clones, roughly 80% seen once. General observations from the study: Many donors carried some public TCRs, although rarity characterized most TCR sequences. Sequencing probably produced one cluster of sequence variants that were highly shared. Trimming of TCR beta V- and J-genes showed a link, identified in a later analysis, to a missense DCLRE1C variant.

Germline V gene lookup returns CDR1 LNHDA and CDR2 SQIVND (reference sequence). Trimming at V came to 7 bases and at J to 10 bases, leaving 21 bases not matched to a gene. The CDR3 loop spans 17 amino acids. Healthy bone marrow donors supplied every sample. The gene calls are TRBV19 and TRBJ1-5; TRBD1 agrees at 8 bases. Sequenced input: PBMCs. The clonotype originates from a man aged 30 to 45 in good health and CMV-seronegative. In DNA, the CDR3 is TGTGCCAGTACTCGAGAAATCGGGACAGGCGTTATCAGACCCCAGCATTTT. Protein: CASTREIGTGVIRPQHF.